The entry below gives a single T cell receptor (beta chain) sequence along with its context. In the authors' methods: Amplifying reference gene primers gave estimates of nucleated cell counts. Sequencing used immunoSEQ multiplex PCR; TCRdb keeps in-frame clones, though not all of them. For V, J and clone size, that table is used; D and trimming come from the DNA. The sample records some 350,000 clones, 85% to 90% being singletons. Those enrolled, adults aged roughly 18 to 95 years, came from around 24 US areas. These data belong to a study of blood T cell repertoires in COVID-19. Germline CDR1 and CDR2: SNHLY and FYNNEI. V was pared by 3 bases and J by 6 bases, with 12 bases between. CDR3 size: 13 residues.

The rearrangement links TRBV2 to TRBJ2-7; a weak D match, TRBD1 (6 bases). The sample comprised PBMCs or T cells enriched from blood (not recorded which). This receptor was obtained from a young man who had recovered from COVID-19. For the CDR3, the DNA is TGTGCCAGCAGTGATAGACAGGAAGGCGAGCAGTACTTC. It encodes CASSDRQEGEQYF.